This TCR beta chain was found in a study of CD8+CD57+ T cells in acquired aplastic anemia (dated by TCRdb to 2016 to 2019). Looking at the study overall: On average, sorted CD4+ and CD8+ cells yielded about 3 ug of extracted DNA, with a range of about 0.19 to 30 ug. CD8+CD57+ expansion was defined as frequency above the mean frequency observed in healthy subjects.

This clonotype was picked up one time. Its recognized antigen is unknown. No base qualities exist here, and no much larger clone lies one base off it. A single read offers scant evidence. Profiling of TCR beta VDJ combinations and CDR3 sequences used genomic DNA as the template. An Illumina HiSeq 2000 was the platform used for TCR repertoire sequencing. The study's own analysis went as follows. Repertoires were assessed using TRBV/TRBJ rearrangement plots, CDR3 size and DJ length profiles, and Simpson's diversity index. The most abundant DNA sequence in the deep sequencing data was taken as the immunodominant clone. CDR3 amino acid sequences were checked for sharing between subjects and were compared against published repertoires and the VDJdb database. In-frame beta chains were kept once TCRdb had trimmed the public reads at Q25 with fastp and called clones with MiXCR. Under each unique CDR3 protein, matching rows form one entry showing the most common genes and DNA. TCRdb, not the original authors, processed these V and J calls. This sample gives 150,000 to 200,000 distinct CDR3 sequences in total; 40% to 50% of them show up just once. The ten largest make up 2.5% to 3% of the sample.

V is clipped by 2 bases and J by 7 bases, and the sequence between their germline boundaries is 18 bases long. From its cysteine to its phenylalanine, the CDR3 spans 16 amino acids. Only the CDR3 DNA stays, 48 bases, in frame from base 1. The germline V gene gives CDR1 as SGHAT and CDR2 as FQNNGV. Expansion of CD8+CD57+ cells had been shown by flow cytometry in the patients chosen for sequencing. Severe acquired aplastic anemia was diagnosed in all patients according to International Study of Aplastic Anemia and Agranulocytosis and Camitta criteria. Patients had received no therapy at the time of blood sampling. In the study, sorted CD4+ and CD8+ blood T cells from patients with severe aplastic anemia and from healthy subjects underwent deep sequencing of TCR repertoires. In the USA, patient enrollment took place under clinicaltrials.gov protocols 00001620, 01623167, 00001397, 00071045, 00081523 and 00961064. Ficoll-Paque density gradient centrifugation was used to isolate peripheral blood mononuclear cells. CD4+ and CD8+ T cells were sorted by FACS or magnetic beads before DNA extraction.

Paper-wide results and their limitations: About 29 CD8+ CDR3 sequences were found to be shared between patients and controls, but these sequences appeared to be highly expressed in patients and within the immunodominant clones of the patients. Patients and healthy controls showed no significant difference in CD8+ Simpson's diversity (P=0.060).

This clonotype was obtained from a human donor with aplastic anemia. The sequence is built from TRBV11-2 and TRBJ2-1, with TRBD2 as a weak D call on 5 bases. Source material: sorted CD4+, CD8+, or CD8+CD57+ T cells (not recorded which) from PBMCs. The DNA sequence is given as TGTGCCAGCAGCTTACAATCAGGCCTTACGGGGAATGAGCAGTTCTTC. Its protein product is CASSLQSGLTGNEQFF.